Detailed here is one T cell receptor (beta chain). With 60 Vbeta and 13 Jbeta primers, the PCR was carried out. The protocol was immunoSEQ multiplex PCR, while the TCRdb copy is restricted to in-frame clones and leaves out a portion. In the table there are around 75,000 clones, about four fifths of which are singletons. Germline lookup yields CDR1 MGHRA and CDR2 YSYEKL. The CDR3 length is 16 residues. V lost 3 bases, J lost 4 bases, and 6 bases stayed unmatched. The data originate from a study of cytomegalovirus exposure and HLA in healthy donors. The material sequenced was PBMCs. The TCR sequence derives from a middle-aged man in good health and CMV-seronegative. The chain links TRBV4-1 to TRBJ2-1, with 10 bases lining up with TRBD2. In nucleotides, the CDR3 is TGCGCCAGCAGCCACCCTACTAGCGGGGAATACAATGAGCAGTTCTTC. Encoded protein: CASSHPTSGEYNEQFF.